This TCR beta chain was recovered during a study of shared clonotypes between healthy human individuals. The study's findings and limits: Collection of samples was limited to blood; tissue repertoires likely differ.

Using 200 ng DNA, around 30,000 T cell genomes, the sorted-subset replicate PCRs were run. Assay: immunoSEQ multiplex PCR; the TCRdb copy retains only in-frame clones and omits some. The sample has around 600,000 clones; approximately 96% are singletons. Naive CD8 populations comprised CD45RO-negative cells positively selected for CCR7, excluding terminally differentiated effector memory CD45RA+ cells. Nashville, Tennessee was home to all donors, each a Caucasian adult. Note on this clone: The target antigen is unknown.

Germline lookup yields CDR1 MGHRA and CDR2 YSYEKL. The CDR3 covers 18 residues. The ends lost 1 base at V and 4 bases at J; junction bases unmatched: 13. Sequencing used naive CD8+ T cells sorted from blood. This sequence joins TRBV4-1 and TRBJ2-3; 8 positions agree with TRBD2. This TCR derives from a woman in her 30s in good health. The CDR3 region is CASSQGPLREEEADTQYF. CDR3 sequence (DNA): TGCGCCAGCAGCCAAGGTCCCCTGCGGGAGGAGGAGGCAGATACGCAGTATTTT.